The 24 T cell receptor beta chains reported below all come from one sample, sequenced in a study of T cell responses to AZD1222 COVID-19 vaccine. This table comes from immunoSEQ multiplex PCR, and its TCRdb copy is limited to in-frame clones, with some not included. The data hold about 110,000 clones, with roughly 87% observed a single time. Sequences were derived from peripheral blood, sampled 28 days after the second AZD1222 dose. Receptors were obtained from an adult who received the AZD1222 COVID-19 vaccine.

The V gene is TRBV6-2 or TRBV6-3, the J gene TRBJ2-1; no clear D. Trimming left V 4 bases short and J 6 bases short, with 10 bases between. This CDR3 region has 13 residues. Germline lookup yields CDR1 MNHEY and CDR2 SVGEGT. The CDR3 region is CASSLGRLNEQFF. CDR3 DNA: TGTGCCAGCAGTTTGGGCAGGCTCAATGAGCAGTTCTTC.

The rearrangement links TRBV29-1 to TRBJ1-1; a weak D match, TRBD1 (6 bases). The CDR3 covers 12 residues. V was trimmed by 7 bases and J by 2 bases, leaving 11 bases between them. Germline CDR1 is SQVTM and CDR2 is ANQGSEA. This CDR3 is CSARQANTEAFF. In DNA, the CDR3 is TGCAGCGCCCGACAGGCCAACACTGAAGCTTTCTTT.

The V and J genes are TRBV9 and TRBJ1-1, with D perhaps matching TRBD1 (5 bases). V lost 4 bases and J 5 bases, leaving 18 bases between the germline ends. CDR1 is SGDLS, CDR2 YYNGEE, per germline. There are 15 residues in the CDR3. CDR3 loop: CASSPRTGGYTEAFF. CDR3 DNA sequence: TGTGCCAGCAGCCCTCGGACGGGGGGTTATACTGAAGCTTTCTTT. The full variable domain, rest sourced from reference TRBV9 and TRBJ1-1, is DSGVTQTPKHLITATGQRVTLRCSPRSGDLSVYWYQQSLDQGLQFLIQYYNGEERAKGNILERFSAQQFPDLHSELNLSSLELGDSALYFCASSPRTGGYTEAFFGQGTRLTVV.

The chain is built from TRBV27 and TRBJ1-5; 9 bases agree with TRBD1. Germline assignment: CDR1 MNHEY and CDR2 SMNVEV (reference sequence). The J segment lost 6 bases and the V segment lost 2 bases, leaving 8 bases of the junction unmatched. The CDR3 is 16 residues long. As DNA, the CDR3 is TGTGCCAGCAGTTTAACCTCGACAGGGGGGTTTCAGCCCCAGCATTTT. It translates to CASSLTSTGGFQPQHF.

The chain has TRBV7-2 and TRBJ1-6; maybe TRBD1 (6 bases). The CDR3 is 15 residues long. Germline lookup yields CDR1 SGHTA and CDR2 FQGNSA. V lost 5 bases and J lost 5, with 13 bases in between. The CDR3 protein is CASSPQGGHNSPLHF. The CDR3 nucleotides are TGTGCCAGCAGCCCTCAAGGGGGGCATAATTCACCCCTCCACTTT.

The V and J genes are TRBV3-1 (or the pseudogene TRBV3-2) and TRBJ2-3, with 8 bases aligning to TRBD1. The CDR3 has 13 amino acids. Germline V gene data show CDR1 as LGHDT and CDR2 as YNNKEL (reference sequence). Losses at the gene ends were 6 bases for V and 4 bases for J; bases not matched to a gene: 3. The chain's CDR3 is CASSEDRADTQYF. The CDR3 DNA follows: TGTGCCAGCAGTGAGGACAGGGCAGATACGCAGTATTTT.

This chain links TRBV29-1 with TRBJ2-3, with D possibly TRBD1 on 5 matching bases. This CDR3 contains 12 residues. Germline-derived CDR1 and CDR2 are SQVTM and ANQGSEA. The V and J ends lost 3 bases and 6 bases respectively, with 10 bases between them. As DNA, the CDR3 is TGCAGCGTTGACAGGGCTGGTGATACGCAGTATTTT. This translates into CSVDRAGDTQYF.

The CDR3 DNA follows: TGTGCCATCAGTCAGGGGACAGTCAGCTCCTACGAGCAGTACTTC. It is translated as CAISQGTVSSYEQYF. The chain combines TRBV10-3 with TRBJ2-7; TRBD1 agrees at 7 bases. Germline CDR1 and CDR2: ENHRY and SYGVKD. This CDR3 is 15 amino acids long. J gave up 0 bases and V 5 bases, and 7 bases lay outside the gene matches.

The sample holds a few counts of this clone. V usage is TRBV5-6 and J usage is TRBJ1-2, with a tentative D call TRBD1 (6 bases). Germline V gene lookup returns CDR1 SGHDT and CDR2 YYEEEE. Between the trimmed V and J ends, which lost 2 bases and 3 bases, there was a span of 11 bases. This CDR3 has 14 residues. CDR3 amino acids: CASSLGAGDYGYTF. The CDR3 DNA sequence: TGTGCCAGCAGCTTAGGTGCAGGGGACTATGGCTACACCTTC.

This clone ranks as large. This chain links TRBV19 with TRBJ1-2, with D possibly being TRBD1 (6 bases). Trimming took off 4 bases at V and 4 bases at J, with 16 bases between the two ends. CDR3 size: 15 residues. Looked up from germline, CDR1 is LNHDA and CDR2 is SQIVND (reference sequence). The CDR3 loop is CASSTDRGAVYGYTF. In DNA, the CDR3 is TGTGCCAGTAGTACGGACCGGGGGGCAGTCTATGGCTACACCTTC.

This chain uses TRBV6-5 with TRBJ1-4, with 9 bases matching TRBD1. This CDR3 is built from 15 residues. CDR1 is MNHEY and CDR2 is SVGAGI in the germline V gene. Germline trimming cut 5 bases from V and 8 bases from J; bases unmatched to any gene: 9. In nucleotides, the CDR3 is TGTGCCAGCAGTCAACAGGGGGCGCGGGGGGAAAAACTGTTTTTT. Translated, it gives CASSQQGARGEKLFF.

In this sample, this clone turned up a few times. The chain employs TRBV5-1 and TRBJ2-3, with 7 positions matching TRBD1. CDR3 size: 15 residues. Germline V gene data show CDR1 as SGHRS and CDR2 as YFSETQ. With 0 bases clipped from V and 2 bases from J, the junction kept 3 bases outside the gene matches. The CDR3 loop reads CASSLDRGFTDTQYF. In DNA form, the CDR3 reads TGCGCCAGCAGCTTGGACAGGGGTTTCACAGATACGCAGTATTTT.

V gene TRBV18 combines with J gene TRBJ2-3; weak D call: TRBD1 (5 bases). Trimming took 5 bases from V and 0 from J, leaving 12 bases between them. The CDR3 consists of 15 residues. Germline V gene sequence: CDR1 KGHSH, CDR2 LQKENI. For the CDR3, the DNA is TGTGCCAGCTCAACTCTAGGGGATAGCACAGATACGCAGTATTTT. Amino acid sequence: CASSTLGDSTDTQYF.

The sample holds a few counts of this clone. V usage is TRBV3-1 (or the pseudogene TRBV3-2) and J usage is TRBJ1-4, with TRBD1 matching 8 bases. The CDR3 runs 18 residues. Germline V lookup: CDR1 LGHDT, CDR2 YNNKEL (reference sequence). The trim removed 0 bases at V and 5 bases at J, leaving 11 bases unmatched. The CDR3 sequence: CASSQDRPDRGVNEKLFF. As DNA, the CDR3 is TGTGCCAGCAGCCAAGATCGGCCAGACAGGGGAGTGAATGAAAAACTGTTTTTT.

V and J are TRBV4-3 and TRBJ1-5; D gene uncertain. This CDR3 spans 13 amino acids. V lost 2 bases to trimming and J lost 6 bases, with 8 bases between them. Germline V gene data show CDR1 as LGHNA and CDR2 as YSLEER. CDR3 nucleotide sequence: TGCGCCAGCAGCCAACTAATTAGTCAGCCCCAGCATTTT. It yields the protein CASSQLISQPQHF.

This chain links TRBV28 with TRBJ2-7; TRBD1 matches 9 bases. J lost 5 bases, V lost 4 bases, and 12 bases had no gene match. Germline loops: CDR1 MDHEN, CDR2 SYDVKM. The CDR3 runs 16 residues. This CDR3 reads CASSWEMGQGQHEQYF. The CDR3 nucleotides are TGTGCCAGCAGTTGGGAAATGGGACAGGGCCAACACGAGCAGTACTTC.

The chain recombines TRBV10-2 with TRBJ2-1; 11 bases match TRBD2. Germline CDR1 reads WSHSY; CDR2 reads SAAADI. Unmatched junction bases numbered 9, after V lost 4 bases and J lost 4 bases. The CDR3 sequence is 17 residues long. The chain's CDR3 is CASSGGSVAGGYNEQFF. The CDR3 nucleotides are TGCGCCAGCAGTGGGGGGTCGGTAGCGGGGGGGTACAATGAGCAGTTCTTC.

This sequence joins TRBV10-2 and TRBJ2-7; TRBD1 matches at 8 bases. Germline-derived CDR1 and CDR2 are WSHSY and SAAADI. The V segment lost 8 bases and the J segment 0 bases; nucleotides outside the gene matches: 6. The CDR3 runs to 14 residues. The DNA for the CDR3 is TGCGCCAGCCACGACAGGGGTGCCTCCTACGAGCAGTACTTC. Encoded protein: CASHDRGASYEQYF.

CDR3 bases: TGTGCCAGTAGTATCCGTCCGGGACAACGGCATTCACCCCTCCACTTT. Translated: CASSIRPGQRHSPLHF. The rearrangement uses TRBV19 and TRBJ1-6; D may be TRBD1 (6 bases). The CDR3 is 16 amino acids. Germline CDR1 reads LNHDA; CDR2 reads SQIVND (reference sequence). Trimming cost V 3 bases and J 8 bases, with 17 bases left between them.

The table lists this clone with a count of one. This sequence joins TRBV7-9 and TRBJ2-5, with 7 bases fitting TRBD1. CDR3 size: 14 residues. Germline assignment: CDR1 SEHNR and CDR2 FQNEAQ (reference sequence). Trimming took 1 base from V and 2 from J; bases not matched to a gene: 1. This CDR3 is CASSLGDSQETQYF. CDR3 bases: TGTGCCAGCAGCTTAGGGGACAGTCAAGAGACCCAGTACTTC.

The chain links TRBV15 to TRBJ1-1; weak D call: TRBD1 (5 bases). This CDR3 spans 15 amino acids. Germline V CDR1 and CDR2: LNHNV, YYDKDF (reference sequence). V lost 0 bases, J lost 3 bases, and 11 bases lay in between. The CDR3 sequence is CATSRDSRGDTEAFF. CDR3 bases: TGTGCCACCAGCAGAGACAGCCGGGGGGACACTGAAGCTTTCTTT.

The V gene is TRBV2, the J gene TRBJ1-1; TRBD1 might be the D (5 bases). The germline V and J ends were trimmed by 6 bases and 1 base, with 12 bases remaining between them. Germline CDR1 SNHLY, CDR2 FYNNEI. This CDR3 is built from 14 residues. CDR3 residues: CASSPGHTNTEAFF. As DNA, the CDR3 is TGTGCCAGCAGCCCGGGGCATACGAACACTGAAGCTTTCTTT.

The chain employs TRBV27 and TRBJ2-3; possibly TRBD1 or TRBD2 for D (7 bases each). Deletions cut 3 bases from V and 8 bases from J, with 15 bases between. The CDR3 consists of 14 residues. Germline loops: CDR1 MNHEY, CDR2 SMNVEV (reference sequence). The CDR3 loop reads CASSFTGRGGTQYF. In nucleotides, the CDR3 is TGTGCCAGCAGTTTCACTGGCAGGGGGGGTACGCAGTATTTT.

The rearrangement links TRBV18 to TRBJ1-2; 7 bases agree with TRBD1. V lost 4 bases to trimming and J lost 4 bases; unmatched junction nucleotides: 15. Germline values: CDR1 KGHSH, CDR2 LQKENI. CDR3 size: 17 residues. CDR3 loop: CASSQGAVEYLSYGYTF. The DNA for the CDR3 is TGTGCCAGCTCACAGGGGGCAGTGGAATATTTAAGCTATGGCTACACCTTC.